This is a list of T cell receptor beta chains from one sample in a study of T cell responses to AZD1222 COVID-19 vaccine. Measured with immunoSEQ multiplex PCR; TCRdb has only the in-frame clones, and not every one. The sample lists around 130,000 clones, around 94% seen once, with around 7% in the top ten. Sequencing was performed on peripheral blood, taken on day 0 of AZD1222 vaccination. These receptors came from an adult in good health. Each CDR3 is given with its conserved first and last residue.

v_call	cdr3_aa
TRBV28	CASIKTGGRTEAFF
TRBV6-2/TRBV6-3	CASSTSYEQYF
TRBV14	CASSHRTDSSLHNEQFF
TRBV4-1	CASRQGPASGETQYF
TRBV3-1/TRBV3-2	CASSQAGRVDGTDTQYF
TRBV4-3	CASSLTGNYGYTF
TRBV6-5	CASSRYNLDGYTF
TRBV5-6	CASSSMTGANYGYTF
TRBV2	CASRIAHRLAGQDTQYF
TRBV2	CASSRSGTESFGKQETQYF
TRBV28	CASSLGQGNSPLHF
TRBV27	CASRPGTGNTEQYF
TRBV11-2	CASSFSTDTQYF
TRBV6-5	CASVHPGGEKLFF
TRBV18	CASSDSHGGETQYF
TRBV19	CASSIRVWGEQYF
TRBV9	CASSPPTPSTDTQYF
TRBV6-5	CASRPGQGNYEQYF
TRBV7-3	CAIPYLGAGDGNEQFF
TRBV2	CASRAEGEQFF